This TCR beta chain was recorded in a study of regulatory T cells in long-lasting Graves disease. Libraries of TCR beta came from iRepertoire HTBI primers plus Arm-PCR of CDR3 regions. TCRdb itself ran the multiplex PCR reads through MiXCR, one entry per CDR3 protein. This sample carries 530,000 or so distinct CDR3 sequences, roughly 13% of them seen once, and the ten largest clones take roughly 10%. This clonotype has a count of ten or more. Time point described: newly diagnosed GD, antithyroid drugs for less than 3 months. PBMC-derived RNA was used for the TCR library. The V end was cut by 1 base, the J end by 0 bases, with 8 bases between. Germline V CDR1 and CDR2: KGHDR, SFDVKD. The CDR3 contains 15 residues. This sample also appeared in a second study, on T cells in Graves' hyperthyroidism and ophthalmopathy. That source notes: Model-based prediction identified ophthalmopathy a median around seven months prior to its onset.

Sequenced here: peripheral blood mononuclear cells (PBMCs), sampled at new diagnosis, from a patient treated with antithyroid drugs. This sequence was found in a man aged 30-40 years with Graves disease. The rearrangement uses TRBV24-1 and TRBJ2-5; perhaps TRBD2 as D (5 bases). Here the CDR3 DNA reads TGTGCCACCAGTGATTTAGCGGAGCACCAAGAGACCCAGTACTTC. Translated, it gives CATSDLAEHQETQYF.